This T cell receptor beta chain was identified in a study of cytomegalovirus exposure and HLA in healthy donors. Whole-study results and caveats: Presence/absence analyses assumed roughly uniform sequencing depth across donors.

This PCR relied on a set of 60 Vbeta primers and 13 Jbeta primers. Measured with immunoSEQ multiplex PCR; TCRdb has only the in-frame clones, and not every one. The sample shows approximately 150,000 clones, roughly four fifths of them seen only once. The V end lost 6 bases, the J end lost 5 bases, and 15 bases lay between the germline ends. Germline V gives CDR1 MNHNS, CDR2 SASEGT. The CDR3 runs to 14 residues. Concerning this clone: Its antigen is unknown.

Sequences were obtained from PBMCs. This sequence joins TRBV6-1 and TRBJ2-3; a weak D match, TRBD2 (5 bases). The TCR sequence derives from a man aged 18 to 35 in good health and CMV-seropositive. The chain's CDR3 is CASSERRVEDTQYF. The CDR3 region has the DNA TGTGCCAGCAGCGAAAGGCGGGTCGAAGATACGCAGTATTTT.